What follows is one T cell receptor (beta chain) and its context. Its antigen is still unknown. Qualities for individual bases were not recorded, and no much larger clone is one base off. This sample is part of a study of cytotoxic CD8 clonotypes in ibrutinib-treated CLL (TCRdb year 2021). With regard to the full study: The cohort had over ten relapsed/refractory and around 14 treatment-naive patients; approximately 18 were IGHV unmutated. Partial responses were observed in some 24 patients and complete responses in 2; after a median follow-up of around 68 months, remission was maintained in 15 or so patients and progression was observed in roughly twelve. Response samples were obtained after a median of 12 months of treatment, with a range of about 6 to 36 months. On average, each sample had about 260,000 productive templates and tens of thousands of productive rearrangements. Longitudinal samples were available for about 30% of the 86 trial participants. Cryopreserved peripheral blood mononuclear cells were collected before treatment, at response, and at either disease progression or sustained remission. All remission and progressive disease samples were collected while patients were still receiving ibrutinib.

The time point label corresponds to: progressive disease on ibrutinib. For TCR beta library preparation, 1.5 to 2 micrograms of genomic DNA was extracted from cryopreserved PBMCs. High-throughput TCR beta sequencing was performed on longitudinal blood samples from CLL patients receiving ibrutinib monotherapy. The patients were enrolled in a single-center, open-label phase 2 trial of ibrutinib monotherapy. Overall study outcomes, separate from this receptor: Baseline clonality exceeded that of age-matched healthy donors and correlated strongly with circulating CD8+ T-cell counts. At ibrutinib response clonality went up, during sustained remission it held steady, and at progression it dropped back toward baseline. Sampling times were not matched between sustained-remission and progressing patients, and lymph node repertoires were not studied. Public clonotypes were rare and either shrank or stayed stable during treatment, and the rise in clonality at ibrutinib response reflected expansion of private clonotypes.

The CDR3 covers 14 residues, taking in both the cysteine and the phenylalanine. Just CDR3 DNA is preserved here, 42 bases in frame from base 1. The V and J ends are trimmed by 6 bases and 3 bases, leaving 12 bases between them. CDR1 and CDR2 were assigned from the germline V gene (reference sequence) as LNHDA and SQIVND. On a MiSeq, deep resolution sequencing aimed for a depth between 1 in 1 million and 1 in 200,000 T cells, with each clonotype covered approximately 10x on average. The immunoSEQ hsTCRB Kit was used to generate the TCR beta libraries. Per the authors' processing: The data were analyzed with ImmunoSEQ Analyzer and ImmunoSEQ Data Assistant, and V, D and J gene assignments followed IMGT definitions. Clonality, with values ranging from 0 to 1, was calculated as one minus the normalized Shannon entropy of productive rearrangement frequencies. Only overrepresented clonotypes making up at least 0.05% of the repertoire of each patient were included in the public clonotype analysis. Repertoires from some 14 age-matched healthy donors in immuneACCESS were used as clonality controls. Held by TCRdb, this immuneACCESS table contains in-frame sequences only and omits some clones. Under half of the omission traces to an unresolved V gene where checked; the cause of the rest is unknown. V and J calls and clone size are copied from that table; D and trimming were computed from the DNA. The sample data list some 170,000 clones, and roughly 84% of these were observed just once. The ten largest clonotypes hold over 2.5% of the sample.

The sample was PBMCs, taken at disease progression, from a patient treated with ibrutinib. The rearranged chain carries TRBV19 and TRBJ1-5; no D gene call is confident. This clonotype was obtained from a human donor with chronic lymphocytic leukemia. CDR3 reads: CASSPYITNQPQHF. At the DNA level, the sequence is TGTGCCAGTAGCCCGTACATAACCAATCAGCCCCAGCATTTT.